This note documents a single TCR beta chain sequence. Trimming pared 6 bases from V and 7 bases from J, leaving 13 bases between. Looked up from germline, CDR1 is SNHLY and CDR2 is FYNNEI. The CDR3 length is 13 residues. The sample is drawn from a study of blood T cells in healthy people across ages. It was with a sample-barcoded 5' primer and a J-beta primer mix that a second PCR of roughly 6 to 12 cycles was run. Researchers report that a template-switch adaptor with 12 random nucleotides tagged each cDNA molecule. TCRdb re-called the 5' RACE reads through MiXCR, storing one row per CDR3 protein. Counted here are about 620,000 distinct CDR3 sequences, over 40% occurring once; the ten biggest clones make up approximately 12%. Whenever a sample was processed, at least 7 million PBMCs were isolated. Total RNA was extracted at no less than 6 micrograms per sample.

The TCR comes from a woman at least 80 years old in good health. The material sequenced was blood. V is TRBV2 and J is TRBJ2-1; D unresolved. CDR3 in DNA: TGTGCCAGCAGGTTGTCTAGTGGAAATGAGCAGTTCTTC. Translating it yields CASRLSSGNEQFF.